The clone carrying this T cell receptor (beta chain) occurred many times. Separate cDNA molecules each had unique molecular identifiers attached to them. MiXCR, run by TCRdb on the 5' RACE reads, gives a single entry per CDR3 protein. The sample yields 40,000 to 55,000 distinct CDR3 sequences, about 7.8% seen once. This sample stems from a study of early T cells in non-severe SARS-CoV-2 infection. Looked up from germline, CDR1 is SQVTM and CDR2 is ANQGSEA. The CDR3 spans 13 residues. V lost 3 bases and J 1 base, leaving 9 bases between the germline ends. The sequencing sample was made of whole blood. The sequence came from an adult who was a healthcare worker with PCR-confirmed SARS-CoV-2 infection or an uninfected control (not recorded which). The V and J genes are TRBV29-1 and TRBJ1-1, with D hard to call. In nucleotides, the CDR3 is TGCAGCGTTGAGTTTTCCGAGAACACTGAAGCTTTCTTT. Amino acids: CSVEFSENTEAFF.